The next 28 T cell receptor beta chains were all read from a single sample in a study of cytomegalovirus exposure and HLA in healthy donors. Amplification used 60 Vbeta primers and 13 Jbeta primers. TCRdb's table, derived via immunoSEQ multiplex PCR, lists solely in-frame clones and lacks some. The sample has about 100,000 clones, 81% seen once. The sequenced sample was PBMCs. Receptor source: a man aged 25-45 years in good health and CMV-seronegative.

V is TRBV6-1 and J is TRBJ1-2, with TRBD1 matching 8 bases. This CDR3 has 14 amino acids. In germline, CDR1 is MNHNS, CDR2 SASEGT. The V and J ends lost 4 bases and 4 bases, in that order; junction bases with no gene match: 5. CDR3 nucleotides: TGTGCCAGCAGTGCACAGGGGGAGGGCTATGGCTACACCTTC. Residues: CASSAQGEGYGYTF.

This chain joins TRBV19 and TRBJ2-1, with TRBD2 as a possible D gene (5 bases). Trimming cost V 5 bases and J 0 bases, with 11 bases left between them. Germline CDR1 is LNHDA and CDR2 is SQIVND (reference sequence). This CDR3 region has 15 residues. The CDR3 protein is CASSVAGSSYNEQFF. In DNA form, the CDR3 reads TGTGCCAGTAGTGTTGCGGGTAGCTCCTACAATGAGCAGTTCTTC.

In this sample, this clone turned up a few times. This chain uses TRBV6-1 with TRBJ2-6; D gene uncertain. Trimming removed 10 bases at V and 3 bases at J, with 7 bases between. CDR1 is MNHNS, CDR2 SASEGT, per germline. CDR3 length: 12 amino acids. The CDR3 loop is CANRVGANVLTF. CDR3 sequence (DNA): TGTGCCAACCGGGTTGGGGCCAACGTCCTGACTTTC.

This clone was seen a few times. V usage is TRBV7-9 and J usage is TRBJ1-6, with 8 bases fitting TRBD1. The J segment lost 7 bases and the V segment lost 0 bases, leaving 5 bases of the junction unmatched. The CDR3 runs to 16 residues. Germline V gene sequence: CDR1 SEHNR, CDR2 FQNEAQ (reference sequence). The CDR3 DNA reads TGTGCCAGCAGCTTAGCGCAGGGGGCTCAGAATTCACCCCTCCACTTT. Protein sequence: CASSLAQGAQNSPLHF.

This clone came up a few times. The chain has TRBV10-1 and TRBJ2-1; unclear D gene. The CDR3 contains 16 residues. In germline, CDR1 is WNHNN, CDR2 SYGVQD (reference sequence). V shed 5 bases and J shed 0 bases, with 14 bases lying between them. This chain's CDR3 is CASSPQQRDSYNEQFF. As DNA, the CDR3 is TGCGCCAGCAGTCCCCAACAGAGAGACTCCTACAATGAGCAGTTCTTC.

This clone was picked up a small number of times. The chain links TRBV5-4 to TRBJ2-7, with 9 bases aligning to TRBD1. There are 13 residues in the CDR3. The V and J ends lost 4 bases and 5 bases, in that order; junction bases with no gene match: 4. CDR1 is SGHNT and CDR2 is YYREEE in the germline V gene (reference sequence). The chain's CDR3 is CASSPGQGHEQYF. The CDR3 DNA is TGTGCCAGCAGCCCGGGACAGGGCCACGAGCAGTACTTC.

The chain carries TRBV11-2 and TRBJ1-5, with 10 bases matching TRBD1. The length of the CDR3 is 16 residues. V trimming: 5 bases; J trimming: 2 bases; junction bases outside the gene matches: 6. Per the germline V gene, CDR1 is SGHAT and CDR2 is FQNNGV. The CDR3, as DNA: TGTGCCAGCAGCCGGACAGGGGGGTCGGGCAATCAGCCCCAGCATTTT. This encodes CASSRTGGSGNQPQHF.

This clone was observed a handful of times. This chain connects TRBV28 to TRBJ1-5; TRBD1 might be the D (5 bases). This CDR3 contains 15 residues. Trimming stripped 5 bases from V and 0 bases from J, with 11 bases between. Looked up from germline, CDR1 is MDHEN and CDR2 is SYDVKM. The CDR3 loop is CASSPGVHSNQPQHF. CDR3 sequence (DNA): TGTGCCAGCAGTCCGGGGGTCCATAGCAATCAGCCCCAGCATTTT.

In the case of this clone: This sample also contains other DNA sequences that code for the same CDR3. DNA of the CDR3: TGTGCCAGCAGTTTCCAGGGTAACTATGGCTACACCTTC. Residues: CASSFQGNYGYTF. The V gene is TRBV27, the J gene TRBJ1-2; D may be TRBD1 (5 bases). This CDR3 region has 13 residues. Germline V lookup: CDR1 MNHEY, CDR2 SMNVEV (reference sequence). Between the trimmed V and J ends, which lost 3 bases and 1 base, there was a span of 6 bases.

This clone has just one count. The genes are TRBV29-1 and TRBJ2-2, with 10 bases identical to TRBD2. V lost 6 bases, J lost 5 bases, and 3 bases stayed unmatched. The CDR3 extends over 13 amino acids. Germline CDR1 and CDR2: SQVTM and ANQGSEA. The DNA of the CDR3 is TGCAGCGTGGGGGGACTAGCGACCGGGGAGCTGTTTTTT. Its translation is CSVGGLATGELFF.

This clone has more than one count but fewer than ten. CDR3: CASSNLAGVGLDTQYF. CDR3 coding DNA: TGCGCCAGCAGCAACCTAGCGGGAGTAGGGCTGGATACGCAGTATTTT. The rearrangement joins TRBV4-1 to TRBJ2-3; 10 bases align to TRBD2. The germline CDR1 and CDR2 sequences are MGHRA and YSYEKL. The CDR3 has 16 residues. V shed 5 bases and J 6 bases; nucleotides not matched to a gene: 11.

A single count supports this clone. The chain recombines TRBV5-1 with TRBJ2-1, with 10 bases lining up with TRBD1. Germline CDR1 reads SGHRS; CDR2 reads YFSETQ. Germline trimming cut 4 bases from V and 4 bases from J; bases unmatched to any gene: 5. The CDR3 extends over 15 amino acids. For the CDR3, the DNA is TGCGCCAGCAGCGGACAGGGGGGAGGGTACAATGAGCAGTTCTTC. Its protein is CASSGQGGGYNEQFF.

This clone was observed once. The CDR3 here is CAISENLDSTYEQYF. CDR3 bases: TGTGCCATCAGTGAGAATTTGGACAGCACCTACGAGCAGTACTTC. The chain employs TRBV10-3 and TRBJ2-7, with TRBD1 as a possible D gene (6 bases). Trimming pared 2 bases from V and 2 bases from J, leaving 13 bases between. The CDR3 is 15 amino acids. Germline V gene lookup returns CDR1 ENHRY and CDR2 SYGVKD.

This chain connects TRBV6-1 to TRBJ1-6, with D possibly matching TRBD1 (5 bases). Germline V gene data show CDR1 as MNHNS and CDR2 as SASEGT. This CDR3 is 14 amino acids long. The V end was cut by 1 base, the J end by 9 bases, with 10 bases between. CDR3 DNA: TGTGCCAGCAGTGAAGGGCAGGGAACTTCACCCCTCCACTTT. Translated, it gives CASSEGQGTSPLHF.

This chain connects TRBV4-1 to TRBJ1-6, with D unresolved. Germline V CDR1 and CDR2: MGHRA, YSYEKL. The germline V and J ends were trimmed by 3 bases and 6 bases, with 27 bases remaining between them. The CDR3 is 20 amino acids. The CDR3 is CASSQTARTGPLTTNSPLHF. Written as DNA, the CDR3 is TGCGCCAGCAGCCAGACGGCCAGAACGGGTCCCCTCACTACTAATTCACCCCTCCACTTT.

The chain is built from TRBV5-1 and TRBJ1-1; 8 bases map to TRBD1. Germline CDR1 is SGHRS and CDR2 is YFSETQ. J was trimmed by 0 bases and V by 5 bases; bases with no gene match: 6. The CDR3 has 15 amino acids. The chain's CDR3 is CASSDGQGLNTEAFF. CDR3 nucleotide sequence: TGCGCCAGCAGTGATGGACAGGGCCTGAACACTGAAGCTTTCTTT.

This sequence joins TRBV6-5 and TRBJ2-3, with TRBD2 as a possible D gene (5 bases). The CDR3 covers 14 residues. V was cut by 1 base and J by 1 base, with 6 bases left in between. CDR1 MNHEY and CDR2 SVGAGI come from the germline V gene. The CDR3 is CASSYFGGTDTQYF. The CDR3 region has the DNA TGTGCCAGCAGTTACTTCGGGGGCACAGATACGCAGTATTTT.

This clone showed up just a few times. V gene TRBV4-1 combines with J gene TRBJ1-6; D is possibly TRBD1 (5 bases). There are 15 residues in the CDR3. Germline V gene lookup returns CDR1 MGHRA and CDR2 YSYEKL. Trimming removed 5 bases from V and 6 bases from J, with 14 bases in between. In DNA form, the CDR3 reads TGCGCCAGCAGCGGGGCGGTTTTGGGTAATTCACCCCTCCACTTT. It translates to CASSGAVLGNSPLHF.

The rearrangement joins TRBV29-1 to TRBJ1-2; TRBD1 matches at 7 bases. V dropped 8 bases and J dropped 4; count of bases not matched to a gene: 10. This CDR3 has 13 amino acids. Germline CDR1 reads SQVTM; CDR2 reads ANQGSEA. In nucleotides, the CDR3 is TGCAGCATCCGGACAGGTCCTGTCTATGGCTACACCTTC. Protein sequence: CSIRTGPVYGYTF. The whole variable domain, filled in from reference TRBV29-1 and TRBJ1-2, reads SAVISQKPSRDICQRGTSLTIQCQVDSQVTMMFWYRQQPGQSLTLIATANQGSEATYESGFVIDKFPISRPNLTFSTLTVSNMSPEDSSIYLCSIRTGPVYGYTFGSGTRLTVV.

The gene calls are TRBV5-1 and TRBJ2-1; TRBD1 aligns across 8 bases. The CDR3 is made up of 16 amino acids. The germline CDR1 and CDR2 sequences are SGHRS and YFSETQ. Trimming took 0 bases from V and 0 from J; bases not matched to a gene: 2. This CDR3 reads CASSLVTGGSYNEQFF. The CDR3 DNA reads as TGCGCCAGCAGCTTGGTTACAGGGGGCTCCTACAATGAGCAGTTCTTC.

This clone showed up just once. A read error may produce the germline difference seen at one junction end. The J gene is TRBJ2-5, the V gene TRBV7-7; D is possibly TRBD1 (6 bases). This CDR3 is 14 amino acids long. Germline CDR1 and CDR2: SSHAT and FNYEAQ (reference sequence). For the CDR3, the DNA is TGTGCTAGCAGCCCGACAGGATATACCAAGACCCAGTACTTC. Amino acids: CASSPTGYTKTQYF.

The J gene is TRBJ2-7, the V gene TRBV28; weak D call: TRBD1 (5 bases). Germline V gene sequence: CDR1 MDHEN, CDR2 SYDVKM. The V end lost 3 bases, the J end lost 0 bases, and 12 bases lay between the germline ends. The CDR3 runs 15 residues. As DNA, the CDR3 is TGTGCCAGCAGTTTGGGCAGGGTGGACTCCTACGAGCAGTACTTC. Its translation is CASSLGRVDSYEQYF.

V gene TRBV5-1 combines with J gene TRBJ2-1; no clear D gene. The germline CDR1 and CDR2 sequences are SGHRS and YFSETQ. The ends were cut back, 0 bases at V and 10 bases at J, with 14 bases in the middle. The CDR3 totals 14 residues. The CDR3, as DNA: TGCGCCAGCAGCTTGGTTCCAGATTCATCCGAGCAGTTCTTC. Its protein product is CASSLVPDSSEQFF.

V and J are TRBV7-8 and TRBJ1-5, with D unclear. This CDR3 has 13 amino acids. The V gene's germline CDR1 is SGHVS and CDR2 FQNEAQ. Trimming stripped 5 bases from V and 5 bases from J, with 10 bases between. In DNA form, the CDR3 reads TGTGCCAGCAGCCGTGGGCCATATCAGCCCCAGCATTTT. It translates to CASSRGPYQPQHF.

The table lists this clone with a few counts. The chain employs TRBV15 and TRBJ2-5; a possible D gene is TRBD2 (6 bases). Per the germline V gene, CDR1 is LNHNV and CDR2 is YYDKDF (reference sequence). The CDR3 totals 13 residues. Trimming took 11 bases from V and 1 from J, leaving 14 bases between them. Written as DNA, the CDR3 is TGTGCCGCCCGGCCTAGCGCCCAAGAGACCCAGTACTTC. It encodes CAARPSAQETQYF.

The V call is TRBV6-5, the J call TRBJ2-1; 10 nucleotides align to TRBD2. J lost 7 bases, V lost 7 bases, and 10 bases had no gene match. From germline, CDR1 is MNHEY and CDR2 SVGAGI. This CDR3 has 15 amino acids. CDR3 in amino acids: CASNRAGGPENEQFF. CDR3 coding DNA: TGTGCCAGCAATAGAGCGGGAGGGCCGGAGAATGAGCAGTTCTTC.

This chain uses TRBV6-5 with TRBJ2-3, with 10 bases fitting TRBD2. Germline CDR1 reads MNHEY; CDR2 reads SVGAGI. CDR3 size: 15 residues. The junction had 4 bases not matched to a gene; V was cut back by 5 bases and J by 2 bases. The CDR3 DNA sequence: TGTGCCAGCAGTCCTAGCGGGGGCCTCACAGATACGCAGTATTTT. Its protein is CASSPSGGLTDTQYF.

V gene TRBV29-1 combines with J gene TRBJ2-7; 8 positions match TRBD1. V was pared by 6 bases and J by 5 bases, with 15 bases of the junction left unmatched. The CDR3 runs 15 residues. The germline V gene has CDR1 SQVTM and CDR2 ANQGSEA. This CDR3 reads CSVEREDRALNEQYF. The CDR3 region has the DNA TGCAGCGTAGAACGAGAGGACAGGGCGTTGAACGAGCAGTACTTC.